The 3 T cell receptor beta chains below were found in one sample sequenced in a study of T cell changes during pregnancy in multiple sclerosis. Sequencing used immunoSEQ multiplex PCR; TCRdb keeps in-frame clones, though not all of them. This sample yields 70,000 to 75,000 clones, of which more than 90% are seen a single time; 2.1% belongs to the top ten. This specimen consisted of peripheral blood, obtained in the second trimester of pregnancy. The receptors come from a female donor in good health, enrolled as a control in a pregnancy study.

This clone was counted a few times. The rearrangement links TRBV7-8 to TRBJ2-7; 9 bases map to TRBD1. With V trimmed by 6 bases and J by 3 bases, 6 bases remained unmatched. This CDR3 is built from 14 residues. Germline CDR1 SGHVS, CDR2 FQNEAQ. CDR3 sequence: CASSGTGFFYEQYF. CDR3 coding DNA: TGTGCCAGCAGTGGGACAGGGTTTTTCTACGAGCAGTACTTC.

Only one count was recorded for this clone. The chain recombines TRBV4-1 with TRBJ2-5; 7 bases align to TRBD2. Germline CDR1 MGHRA, CDR2 YSYEKL. The CDR3 length is 15 residues. Trimming cost V 1 base and J 4 bases; bases outside gene matches: 6. The CDR3 DNA reads as TGCGCCAGCAGCCAAGCGGGGGGAATAAGAGAGACCCAGTACTTC. Amino acid sequence: CASSQAGGIRETQYF.

As to this clone: This sample includes further DNA sequences coding for the same CDR3. V and J are TRBV7-9 and TRBJ1-5; D unclear. The germline V gene has CDR1 SEHNR and CDR2 FQNEAQ (reference sequence). The germline V and J ends were trimmed by 5 bases and 1 base, with 9 bases remaining between them. The CDR3 covers 14 residues. This CDR3 is CASSPTGSNQPQHF. CDR3 coding DNA: TGTGCCAGCAGCCCGACTGGGAGCAATCAGCCCCAGCATTTT.